The clone carrying this TCR beta chain has only one observation. Compared with germline, one end of the junction differs, possibly owing to a read error. The data derive from a study of blood T cell repertoires in COVID-19. Study summary: Samples taken during acute and convalescent COVID-19 were collected in the United States, Italy and Spain. Sample material is recorded as cDNA or gDNA derived from T cells, B-cell-depleted T cells, or PBMCs.

Authors' methods: Estimation of nucleated cell counts relied on the amplification of reference gene primers. Method: immunoSEQ multiplex PCR; TCRdb's copy keeps in-frame clones and lacks some. V, J and clone size were drawn from that table, and D and trimming were deduced from the DNA. The profile shows some 150,000 clones, around four fifths of them singletons. The TCR sequence derives from a woman between 35 and 50 years old with active or convalescent COVID-19. Sequenced input: peripheral blood.

CDR3 coding DNA: TGTGCTAGCAGCTTAGCCCCGTACATAGCCAAAAACATTCAGTACTTC. This sequence encodes CASSLAPYIAKNIQYF. The chain is built from TRBV7-7 and TRBJ2-4, with D unresolved. The CDR3 sequence is 16 residues long. CDR1 is SSHAT and CDR2 is FNYEAQ in the germline V gene (reference sequence).